This entry is about one T cell receptor (beta chain). The antigen is not known. This CDR3 fails to terminate in the conserved phenylalanine or tryptophan, so it likely reflects a read error. The data originate from a study of tumor and adjacent non-tumor tissue in lung cancer. Study context: Patients comprised 12 adenocarcinoma, a couple of squamous cell carcinoma and 1 small cell lung cancer.

RNA was extracted from bulk tissue without any cell sorting. More than 3 cm separated this lung sample from the edge of the tumor. Between August and November 2014, newly diagnosed, chemotherapy-naive lung cancer patients underwent thoracic surgery in China. Three rounds of nested PCR, following a modified ARM-PCR protocol, produced the TCRbeta library. TCRdb reprocessed the multiplex PCR reads with MiXCR, giving one entry per CDR3 protein. The sample consists of 94,000 or so distinct CDR3 sequences, 65% to 80% of them appearing once. Per germline, CDR1 MGHRA and CDR2 YSYEKL. The V gene end was trimmed by 7 bases and the J gene end by 3 bases; junction bases not matched to a gene: 8. This CDR3 contains 14 residues. General observations from the study: In normal lung, the top 100 clones were significantly more dominant than in tumor. Patients with more diverse tumor TCRs had worse survival.

This chain links TRBV4-1 with TRBJ2-7, with 8 bases fitting TRBD2. The sequence derives from a woman between 45 and 65 years old with non-small cell lung cancer. The specimen was distant non-tumor lung tissue. The CDR3 protein is CASIQDRGGYEQYI. CDR3 bases: TGCGCCAGCATTCAAGACCGGGGGGGCTACGAGCAGTACATC.